The 18 T cell receptor beta chains below were found in one sample sequenced in a study of T cells in narcolepsy. Here immunoSEQ multiplex PCR was the method, and the copy in TCRdb shows in-frame clones only, minus some. The profile covers about 40,000 clones, with approximately 89% appearing a single time and roughly 1.2% taken by the ten largest. The source material was CD45RA- memory CD4+ T cells from PBMCs. The receptors here all came from a human donor with narcolepsy.

The chain uses TRBV7-8 and TRBJ2-5; no definite D call. Gene TRBJ2-7 matches the end of the DNA better, so the J call may be wrong. CDR3 size: 14 residues. The germline V gene has CDR1 SGHVS and CDR2 FQNEAQ. CDR3 nucleotide sequence: TGTGCCAGCAGCTCCCTCAGCGTAGCCTACGAGCAGTACTTC. Its protein is CASSSLSVAYEQYF.

The chain joins TRBV28 to TRBJ1-1, with D unclear. The CDR3 runs 11 residues. Germline values: CDR1 MDHEN, CDR2 SYDVKM. Trimming removed 6 bases at V and 5 bases at J, with 7 bases between. CDR3 coding DNA: TGTGCCAGCAGGGGAAGGACTGAAGCTTTCTTT. It encodes CASRGRTEAFF.

The J gene is TRBJ2-7, the V gene TRBV7-9; TRBD1 matches 9 bases. Per the germline V gene, CDR1 is SEHNR and CDR2 is FQNEAQ (reference sequence). The CDR3 runs 15 residues. With V trimmed by 5 bases and J by 5 bases, 10 bases remained unmatched. This CDR3 is CASSLLQGAMNEQYF. The CDR3 nucleotides read TGTGCCAGCAGCCTGCTACAGGGGGCGATGAACGAGCAGTACTTC.

V and J are TRBV5-6 and TRBJ2-3; 7 nucleotides line up with TRBD2. Germline trimming cut 0 bases from V and 7 bases from J; bases unmatched to any gene: 8. Germline CDR1 reads SGHDT; CDR2 reads YYEEEE. The CDR3 is 15 residues long. CDR3 bases: TGTGCCAGCAGCTTGGTCAGCGGGGCTACCAATACGCAGTATTTT. This encodes CASSLVSGATNTQYF.

The chain links TRBV29-1 to TRBJ1-2; no clear D gene. From germline, CDR1 is SQVTM and CDR2 ANQGSEA. The V end lost 5 bases, the J end lost 8 bases, and 21 bases lay between the germline ends. This CDR3 region has 14 residues. CDR3 in DNA: TGCAGCGTTTTAATCGAGGGTTCCCTAGACGGCTACACCTTC. Its translation: CSVLIEGSLDGYTF.

This sequence joins TRBV6-5 and TRBJ1-1; D is possibly TRBD1 (6 bases). This CDR3 has 15 residues. The V gene lost 5 bases and the J gene lost 0 bases, with 13 bases spanning the gap. Germline-derived CDR1 and CDR2 are MNHEY and SVGAGI. CDR3 sequence: CASSKRGAMNTEAFF. The CDR3 nucleotides are TGTGCCAGCAGTAAAAGGGGGGCGATGAACACTGAAGCTTTCTTT.

The rearrangement links TRBV27 to TRBJ2-1; D remains ambiguous. V lost 6 bases to trimming and J lost 2 bases, with 8 bases between them. The CDR3 is 13 amino acids. Germline V CDR1 and CDR2: MNHEY, SMNVEV (reference sequence). The CDR3 is CASSPGPYNEQFF. The CDR3 DNA sequence: TGTGCCAGCAGCCCCGGTCCCTACAATGAGCAGTTCTTC.

The chain carries TRBV27 and TRBJ2-5, with D possibly TRBD2 on 5 matching bases. The V end lost 4 bases, the J end lost 7 bases, and 13 bases lay between the germline ends. The CDR3 is 13 residues long. Per germline, CDR1 MNHEY and CDR2 SMNVEV (reference sequence). The CDR3 loop reads CASSSDGRVTQYF. The CDR3 coding sequence is TGTGCCAGCAGTTCCGATGGGCGGGTGACCCAGTACTTC.

The rearrangement links TRBV6-5 to TRBJ1-5, with TRBD1 matching over 7 bases. The CDR3 covers 14 residues. The germline V gene has CDR1 MNHEY and CDR2 SVGAGI. The V segment lost 6 bases and the J segment 3 bases; nucleotides outside the gene matches: 5. The CDR3, as DNA: TGTGCCAGCAGCAAGGGACAGTCCAATCAGCCCCAGCATTTT. Translation: CASSKGQSNQPQHF.

This chain joins TRBV30 and TRBJ2-2; possible D gene TRBD1, 5 bases. The CDR3 has 15 residues. Germline V gene data show CDR1 as GTSNPN and CDR2 as SVGIG (reference sequence). Trimming left V 2 bases short and J 4 bases short, with 14 bases between. The CDR3: CAWSWATVFTGELFF. Here the CDR3 DNA reads TGTGCCTGGAGTTGGGCGACAGTCTTCACCGGGGAGCTGTTTTTT. Looking up the rest from reference TRBV30 and TRBJ2-2 gives the full variable domain: SQTIHQWPATLVQPVGSPLSLECTVEGTSNPNLYWYRQAAGRGLQLLFYSVGIGQISSEVPQNLSASRPQDRQFILSSKKLLLSDSGFYLCAWSWATVFTGELFFGEGSRLTVL.

This chain links TRBV6-1 with TRBJ2-2; D is uncertain. The CDR3 length is 15 residues. In germline, CDR1 is MNHNS, CDR2 SASEGT. V was shortened by 0 bases and J by 7 bases, with 12 bases between the two germline ends. The DNA for the CDR3 is TGTGCCAGCAGTGAAGCTCCCCGCATGGGCGGGGAGCTGTTTTTT. It specifies CASSEAPRMGGELFF.

The chain employs TRBV11-3 and TRBJ1-5; no clear D gene. Looked up from germline, CDR1 is SGHNT and CDR2 is YENEEA. V was shortened by 2 bases and J by 5 bases, with 7 bases between the two germline ends. The CDR3 extends over 13 amino acids. The CDR3 region has the DNA TGTGCCAGCAGCTTAAATCTGGATCAGCCCCAGCATTTT. The encoded protein is CASSLNLDQPQHF.

This clone came up once. The chain is built from TRBV7-9 and TRBJ2-1; no definite D call. CDR1 is SEHNR and CDR2 is FQNEAQ in the germline V gene (reference sequence). CDR3 size: 13 residues. V was trimmed by 1 base and J by 5 bases, leaving 6 bases between them. The CDR3: CASSLGQNNEQFF. Here the CDR3 DNA reads TGTGCCAGCAGCTTAGGGCAGAACAATGAGCAGTTCTTC. Drawing the rest from reference TRBV7-9 and TRBJ2-1, the complete variable domain is DTGVSQNPRHKITKRGQNVTFRCDPISEHNRLYWYRQTLGQGPEFLTYFQNEAQLEKSRLLSDRFSAERPKGSFSTLEIQRTEQGDSAMYLCASSLGQNNEQFFGPGTRLTVL.

J is TRBJ1-1 and V is TRBV14; TRBD1 aligns across 8 bases. Germline values: CDR1 SGHDN, CDR2 FVKESK. V lost 2 bases and J lost 4; bases outside the gene matches: 6. This CDR3 is built from 15 residues. CDR3 sequence (DNA): TGTGCCAGCAGCCAATATCAGGGGGCCGTCACTGAAGCTTTCTTT. Translating gives CASSQYQGAVTEAFF.

This sequence joins TRBV6-6 and TRBJ1-1; 8 nucleotides align to TRBD1. The germline V gene encodes CDR1 MNHNY and CDR2 SVGAGI (reference sequence). The CDR3 runs to 14 residues. The junction had 6 bases not matched to a gene; V was cut back by 6 bases and J by 3 bases. The CDR3: CASRRDRTDTEAFF. In DNA, the CDR3 is TGTGCCAGCAGACGGGACAGGACAGACACTGAAGCTTTCTTT.

This clone appeared once. The V gene is TRBV10-3, the J gene TRBJ2-7, with a tentative D call TRBD2 (5 bases). Trimming took off 10 bases at V and 1 base at J, with 14 bases between the two ends. Germline CDR1 and CDR2: ENHRY and SYGVKD. There are 13 residues in the CDR3. This CDR3 is CATLEGVSYEQYF. The CDR3 region has the DNA TGTGCCACCCTCGAGGGCGTATCCTACGAGCAGTACTTC.

The chain links TRBV7-9 to TRBJ1-1, with no clear D. V was clipped by 1 base and J by 1 base, with 4 bases between them. This CDR3 is built from 13 residues. Germline lookup yields CDR1 SEHNR and CDR2 FQNEAQ (reference sequence). This chain's CDR3 is CASSLEQNTEAFF. CDR3 sequence (DNA): TGTGCCAGCAGCTTAGAACAGAACACTGAAGCTTTCTTT. The full variable domain, completed using reference TRBV7-9 and TRBJ1-1, is DTGVSQNPRHKITKRGQNVTFRCDPISEHNRLYWYRQTLGQGPEFLTYFQNEAQLEKSRLLSDRFSAERPKGSFSTLEIQRTEQGDSAMYLCASSLEQNTEAFFGQGTRLTVV.

The rearrangement links TRBV6-1 to TRBJ2-5; D call uncertain. The J call is doubtful: the DNA matches TRBJ2-7 better. The length of the CDR3 is 13 residues. Germline V gene lookup returns CDR1 MNHNS and CDR2 SASEGT. The CDR3 reads CASSEEGLHEQYF. The CDR3 region has the DNA TGTGCCAGCAGTGAAGAGGGTCTCCACGAGCAGTACTTC.